These T cell receptor beta chains were read from a single sample in a study of OX40 agonist ivuxolimab in advanced cancers. TCRdb's table, derived via immunoSEQ multiplex PCR, lists solely in-frame clones and lacks some. The sample records about 22,000 clones, roughly 86% being singletons. This sample comprised CD4+ or CD8+ T cells sorted from blood, obtained in a trial of the OX40 agonist ivuxolimab. The source of these receptors is an adult with an advanced solid tumor such as melanoma, head and neck, liver or kidney cancer. Both conserved end residues are part of each CDR3. Each record gives: V gene, D gene, J gene, clone size, CDR3 protein, CDR3 DNA. A D gene is named only where the DNA matches it firmly. The size of a clone is reported for some rows only, either as once, few or many, or as a class for expanded clones.

>TRBV7-9|-|TRBJ2-3|-
CASSLLAGALYTDTQYF
TGTGCCAGCAGCTTATTGGCGGGGGCCTTATACACAGATACGCAGTATTTT
>TRBV7-3|-|TRBJ1-2|once
CASSQGPGKFNYGYTF
TGTGCCAGCAGCCAGGGGCCAGGCAAGTTTAACTATGGCTACACCTTC
>TRBV4-1|-|TRBJ1-1|many
CASSLNPGRGSTEAFF
TGCGCCAGCAGCCTTAACCCAGGAAGGGGGAGCACTGAAGCTTTCTTT
>TRBV29-1|-|TRBJ2-5|medium-sized
CSVMDGGQETQYF
TGCAGCGTTATGGACGGAGGGCAAGAGACCCAGTACTTC
>TRBV7-9|-|TRBJ1-6|-
CASSLASSYNSPLHF
TGTGCCAGCAGCTTAGCTAGTAGCTATAATTCACCCCTCCACTTT
>TRBV30|-|TRBJ2-7|-
CAWSVRSYEQYF
TGTGCCTGGAGTGTGAGGTCCTACGAGCAGTACTTC
>TRBV7-9|-|TRBJ1-1|-
CASSFQGIGMNTEAFF
TGTGCCAGCAGCTTTCAGGGGATAGGTATGAACACTGAAGCTTTCTTT
>TRBV5-1|-|TRBJ2-2|-
CASSFSGEGPGELFF
TGCGCCAGCAGCTTCTCGGGGGAAGGACCCGGGGAGCTGTTTTTT
>TRBV9|-|TRBJ2-7|-
CASSVFEVSEQYF
TGTGCCAGCAGCGTCTTCGAAGTATCCGAGCAGTACTTC
>TRBV7-9|-|TRBJ2-5|-
CASSLAGGRETQYF
TGTGCCAGCAGCTTAGCGGGGGGTAGGGAGACCCAGTACTTC
>TRBV6-6|-|TRBJ1-3|-
CASSYSVGSSGNTIYF
TGTGCCAGCAGTTACTCGGTAGGGAGCTCTGGAAACACCATATATTTT